The rows below give T cell receptor beta chains drawn from one sample of a study of T cell changes during pregnancy in multiple sclerosis. Only in-frame clones appear in the TCRdb table, and some are missing; sequencing was by immunoSEQ multiplex PCR. The sample has tens of thousands of clones; less than 90% are singletons. The specimen was CD4+ T cells from peripheral blood mononuclear cells, collected in the first trimester of pregnancy. These receptors all stem from a female donor with multiple sclerosis, enrolled in a pregnancy study. Both conserved end residues are part of each CDR3. A D gene is named only where the DNA matches it firmly. Where a row states a size, it is once, few, many or the class of an expanded clone; other rows omit it.

CDR3nt: TGTGCCTGGAGTGTGGGGGGGTGGACAGGGGGCTACGAGCAGTACTTC
CDR3aa: CAWSVGGWTGGYEQYF
j_gene: TRBJ2-7
v_gene: TRBV30
abundance: once
d_gene: TRBD1
len: 16

CDR3nt: TGTGCCACCCGAACACGACAGTTGAACACTGAAGCTTTCTTT
CDR3aa: CATRTRQLNTEAFF
j_gene: TRBJ1-1
v_gene: TRBV25-1
abundance: .
d_gene: .
len: 14

CDR3nt: TGCGCCAGCAGCTCCCTGGGTAGCGGCTCCTACAATGAGCAGTTCTTC
CDR3aa: CASSSLGSGSYNEQFF
j_gene: TRBJ2-1
v_gene: TRBV5-1
abundance: .
d_gene: .
len: 16

CDR3nt: TGTGCCAGCAGCCCCAACAGGGCGGGCAATGAAAAACTGTTTTTT
CDR3aa: CASSPNRAGNEKLFF
j_gene: TRBJ1-4
v_gene: TRBV7-6
abundance: .
d_gene: .
len: 15

CDR3nt: TGCGCCAGCAGCCAAGTCCGACAGGGCACCTACACCGGGGAGCTGTTTTTT
CDR3aa: CASSQVRQGTYTGELFF
j_gene: TRBJ2-2
v_gene: TRBV4-1
abundance: .
d_gene: TRBD1
len: 17

CDR3nt: TGTGCCAGCAGCTTACACCAGGGGGGAGAGCAGTACTTC
CDR3aa: CASSLHQGGEQYF
j_gene: TRBJ2-7
v_gene: TRBV7-3
abundance: .
d_gene: .
len: 13

CDR3nt: TGTGCCAGTAGTATAGGGACAGTTCATAATCAGCCCCAGCATTTT
CDR3aa: CASSIGTVHNQPQHF
j_gene: TRBJ1-5
v_gene: TRBV19
abundance: .
d_gene: .
len: 15

CDR3nt: TGTGCCTGGAAGACAGGGGAAGGCGACGATGGCTACACCTTC
CDR3aa: CAWKTGEGDDGYTF
j_gene: TRBJ1-2
v_gene: TRBV30
abundance: few
d_gene: TRBD1
len: 14

CDR3nt: TGTGCCGGACCAAAAGCAGGGACCGGGGAGCTGTTTTTT
CDR3aa: CAGPKAGTGELFF
j_gene: TRBJ2-2
v_gene: TRBV30
abundance: .
d_gene: .
len: 13

CDR3nt: TGTGCCAGCAGTCCGGTCGGGACAGAAGCTTTCTTT
CDR3aa: CASSPVGTEAFF
j_gene: TRBJ1-1
v_gene: TRBV6-6
abundance: .
d_gene: .
len: 12